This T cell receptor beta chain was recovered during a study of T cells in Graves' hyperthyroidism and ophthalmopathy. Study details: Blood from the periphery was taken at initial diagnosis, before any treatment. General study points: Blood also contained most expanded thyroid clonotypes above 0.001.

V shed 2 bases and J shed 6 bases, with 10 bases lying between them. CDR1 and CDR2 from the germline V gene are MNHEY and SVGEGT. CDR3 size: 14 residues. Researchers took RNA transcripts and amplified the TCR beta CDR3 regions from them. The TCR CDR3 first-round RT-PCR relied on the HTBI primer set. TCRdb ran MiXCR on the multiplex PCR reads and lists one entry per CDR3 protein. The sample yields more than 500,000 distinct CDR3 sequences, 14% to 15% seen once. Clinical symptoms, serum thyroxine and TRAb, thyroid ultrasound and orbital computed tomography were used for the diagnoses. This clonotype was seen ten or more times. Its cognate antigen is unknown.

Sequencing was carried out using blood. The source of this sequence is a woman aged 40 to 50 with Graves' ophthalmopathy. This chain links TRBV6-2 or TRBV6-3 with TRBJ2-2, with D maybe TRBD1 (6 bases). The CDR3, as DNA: TGTGCCAGCAGTTACGGCAGGGGATCCGGGGAGCTGTTTTTT. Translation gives CASSYGRGSGELFF.